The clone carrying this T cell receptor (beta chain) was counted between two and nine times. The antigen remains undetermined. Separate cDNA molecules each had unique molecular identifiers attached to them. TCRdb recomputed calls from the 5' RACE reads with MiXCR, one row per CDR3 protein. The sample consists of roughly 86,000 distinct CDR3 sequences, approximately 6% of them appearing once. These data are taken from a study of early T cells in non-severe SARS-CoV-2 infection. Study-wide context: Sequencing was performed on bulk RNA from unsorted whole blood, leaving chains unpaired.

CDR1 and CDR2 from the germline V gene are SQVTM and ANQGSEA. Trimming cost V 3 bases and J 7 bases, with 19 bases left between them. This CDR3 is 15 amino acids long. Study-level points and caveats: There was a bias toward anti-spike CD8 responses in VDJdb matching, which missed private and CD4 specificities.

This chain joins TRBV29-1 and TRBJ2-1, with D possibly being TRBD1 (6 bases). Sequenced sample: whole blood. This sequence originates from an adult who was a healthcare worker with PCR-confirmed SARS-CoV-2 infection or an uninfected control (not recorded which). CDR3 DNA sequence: TGCAGCGTTGACAAGGACACAGGGCAAAGGAATGAGCAGTTCTTC. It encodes CSVDKDTGQRNEQFF.